Shown below are 6 T cell receptor beta chains from a single sample sequenced in a study of blood T cell repertoires in COVID-19. TCRdb's table, derived via immunoSEQ multiplex PCR, lists solely in-frame clones and lacks some. The sample contains fewer than 250,000 clones, 84% of which appear only once. Input material: PBMCs or T cells enriched from blood (not recorded which). The receptors shown here come from a man aged 55-75 years who had recovered from COVID-19.

The chain employs TRBV3-1 (or the pseudogene TRBV3-2) and TRBJ1-5; D remains unclear. This CDR3 comprises 14 residues. V lost 2 bases to trimming and J lost 4 bases, with 9 bases between them. Germline values: CDR1 LGHDT, CDR2 YNNKEL (reference sequence). CDR3 coding DNA: TGTGCCAGCAGCCAAAACATTGTTAATCAGCCCCAGCATTTT. This encodes CASSQNIVNQPQHF.

The J gene is TRBJ2-1, the V gene TRBV24-1, with TRBD2 identical over 13 bases. Germline lookup yields CDR1 KGHDR and CDR2 SFDVKD. With V trimmed by 3 bases and J by 8 bases, 6 bases remained unmatched. The CDR3 has 16 residues. CDR3 sequence reads: CATSDPTSGGSDEQFF. The CDR3 DNA follows: TGTGCCACCAGTGATCCGACTAGCGGGGGGTCCGATGAGCAGTTCTTC.

The chain joins TRBV19 to TRBJ1-2, with TRBD1 matching over 8 bases. This CDR3 contains 13 residues. Trimming at V came to 5 bases and at J to 7 bases, leaving 6 bases not matched to a gene. The germline CDR1 and CDR2 sequences are LNHDA and SQIVND (reference sequence). CDR3: CASSPDREVGYTF. CDR3 coding DNA: TGTGCCAGTAGTCCGGACAGGGAGGTTGGCTACACCTTC.

The rearrangement joins TRBV7-2 to TRBJ1-1; a possible D gene is TRBD1 (6 bases). V lost 1 base to trimming and J lost 3 bases, with 9 bases between them. Germline CDR1 reads SGHTA; CDR2 reads FQGNSA. CDR3 length equals 14 residues. CDR3 residues: CASSLETGHTEAFF. CDR3 nucleotide sequence: TGTGCCAGCAGCTTAGAAACAGGGCACACTGAAGCTTTCTTT.

The chain has TRBV7-2 and TRBJ2-5; TRBD2 matches at 7 bases. V lost 0 bases, J lost 3 bases, and 4 bases stayed unmatched. The CDR3 length is 15 residues. Per germline, CDR1 SGHTA and CDR2 FQGNSA. The CDR3: CASSLAGRKKETQYF. CDR3 DNA: TGTGCCAGCAGCTTAGCCGGGAGGAAAAAAGAGACCCAGTACTTC.

The CDR3 DNA is TGTGCCAGCAGCCAAGTGGGGACTAGAGGTCCGGATACGCAGTATTTT. Translating it yields CASSQVGTRGPDTQYF. J is TRBJ2-3 and V is TRBV4-2, with TRBD2 matching over 8 bases. The CDR3 spans 16 residues. Germline CDR1 and CDR2: LGHNA and YNFKEQ. The junction had 9 bases not matched to a gene; V was cut back by 1 base and J by 6 bases.